This entry lists 31 T cell receptor beta chains sequenced from one sample in a study of T cell changes during pregnancy in multiple sclerosis. Assay used: immunoSEQ multiplex PCR; TCRdb lists only in-frame clones, some missing. Of some 60,000 clones listed, around nine tenths are singletons. The sequencing here drew on peripheral blood, taken after pregnancy. The receptors were gathered from a female donor with multiple sclerosis, enrolled in a pregnancy study.

The chain recombines TRBV9 with TRBJ2-1; possible D gene TRBD1, 6 bases. The germline CDR1 and CDR2 sequences are SGDLS and YYNGEE. The CDR3 totals 18 residues. Between the trimmed V and J ends, which lost 1 base and 4 bases, there was a span of 21 bases. CDR3 protein: CASSVNPTGTTNYNEQFF. The CDR3 bases are TGTGCCAGCAGCGTAAACCCGACCGGGACAACGAATTACAATGAGCAGTTCTTC.

The chain recombines TRBV6-4 with TRBJ2-1; TRBD2 matches at 11 bases. V lost 4 bases, J lost 1 base, and 0 bases stayed unmatched. Germline V gene sequence: CDR1 MRHNA, CDR2 SNTAGT. The CDR3 sequence is 15 residues long. CDR3 nucleotide sequence: TGTGCCAGCAGTGGGACTAGCGGGTCCTACAATGAGCAGTTCTTC. Translated: CASSGTSGSYNEQFF.

The gene calls are TRBV27 and TRBJ1-2; D unresolved. The CDR3 contains 14 residues. V dropped 3 bases and J dropped 0 bases, with 8 bases sitting between them. Germline assignment: CDR1 MNHEY and CDR2 SMNVEV (reference sequence). The CDR3 DNA reads TGTGCCAGCAGTTTCGGCGGGGCTAACTATGGCTACACCTTC. This gives the protein CASSFGGANYGYTF.

J is TRBJ2-3 and V is TRBV6-1; 11 bases align to TRBD2. With V trimmed by 2 bases and J by 2 bases, 3 bases remained unmatched. CDR1 and CDR2 (germline): MNHNS, SASEGT. The CDR3 spans 16 residues. The CDR3 protein is CASSEISGGATDTQYF. CDR3 DNA: TGTGCCAGCAGTGAAATTAGCGGGGGGGCCACAGATACGCAGTATTTT.

The chain uses TRBV5-1 and TRBJ1-1; 7 positions match TRBD1. This CDR3 comprises 15 residues. V dropped 7 bases and J dropped 2; count of bases not matched to a gene: 11. Germline CDR1 is SGHRS and CDR2 is YFSETQ. DNA for the CDR3: TGCGCCAGCGGAACAGGGGTGGGGGGTAACACTGAAGCTTTCTTT. Residues: CASGTGVGGNTEAFF.

This rearrangement joins TRBV13 to TRBJ1-2; possibly TRBD1 for D (5 bases). Looked up from germline, CDR1 is PRHDT and CDR2 is FYEKMQ (reference sequence). The CDR3 has 16 residues. V lost 1 base and J lost 7, with 19 bases in between. The CDR3 nucleotides read TGTGCCAGCAGCTTAGCGCCCGGGCAGGGATATGTTGGCTACACCTTC. It is translated as CASSLAPGQGYVGYTF. Full variable domain (remainder filled in from reference TRBV13 and TRBJ1-2): AAGVIQSPRHLIKEKRETATLKCYPIPRHDTVYWYQQGPGQDPQFLISFYEKMQSDKGSIPDRFSAQQFSDYHSELNMSSLELGDSALYFCASSLAPGQGYVGYTFGSGTRLTVV.

V is TRBV6-6 and J is TRBJ1-2; D call uncertain. Germline CDR1 reads MNHNY; CDR2 reads SVGAGI (reference sequence). This CDR3 is 16 amino acids long. V was clipped by 6 bases and J by 4 bases, with 21 bases between them. Written as DNA, the CDR3 is TGTGCCAGCAGACTAAAGGCCTCGGCCAGAGGCTATGGCTACACCTTC. Translation gives CASRLKASARGYGYTF.

This chain connects TRBV28 to TRBJ2-5, with 9 bases fitting TRBD1. There are 14 residues in the CDR3. Germline-derived CDR1 and CDR2 are MDHEN and SYDVKM. The trim removed 4 bases at V and 4 bases at J, leaving 4 bases unmatched. CDR3 sequence (DNA): TGTGCCAGCAGTTCCGCGGACAGGGGAGAGACCCAGTACTTC. Protein sequence: CASSSADRGETQYF.

The chain is built from TRBV25-1 and TRBJ2-1, with TRBD2 matching over 8 bases. The length of the CDR3 is 15 residues. With V trimmed by 5 bases and J by 0 bases, 3 bases remained unmatched. Germline CDR1 and CDR2: MGHDK and SYGVNS. CDR3 amino acids: CASSRSGGSYNEQFF. Here the CDR3 DNA reads TGTGCCAGCAGTCGAAGCGGGGGCTCCTACAATGAGCAGTTCTTC.

This chain uses TRBV5-1 with TRBJ2-7; no clear D gene. The CDR3 is made up of 14 amino acids. The germline V gene has CDR1 SGHRS and CDR2 YFSETQ. V lost 1 base and J lost 4, with 12 bases in between. The CDR3 sequence is CASSLIADLYEQYF. Here the CDR3 DNA reads TGCGCCAGCAGCTTGATCGCAGACTTATACGAGCAGTACTTC. Looking up the rest from reference TRBV5-1 and TRBJ2-7 gives the full variable domain: KAGVTQTPRYLIKTRGQQVTLSCSPISGHRSVSWYQQTPGQGLQFLFEYFSETQRNKGNFPGRFSGRQFSNSRSEMNVSTLELGDSALYLCASSLIADLYEQYFGPGTRLTVT.

This chain connects TRBV5-1 to TRBJ2-1; the D is unclear. Trimming removed 1 base at V and 0 bases at J, with 8 bases between. Germline CDR1 is SGHRS and CDR2 is YFSETQ. The CDR3 runs to 15 residues. This CDR3 is CASSLQDISYNEQFF. CDR3 nucleotide sequence: TGCGCCAGCAGCTTGCAGGATATCTCCTACAATGAGCAGTTCTTC.

V gene TRBV6-6 combines with J gene TRBJ1-5, with a weak D call TRBD1 (6 bases). The ends were cut back, 2 bases at V and 7 bases at J, with 12 bases in the middle. Germline assignment: CDR1 MNHNY and CDR2 SVGAGI (reference sequence). The CDR3 covers 14 residues. This CDR3 is CASSYAGVGQPQHF. CDR3 coding DNA: TGTGCCAGCAGTTACGCAGGGGTAGGGCAGCCCCAGCATTTT.

The sample holds many counts of this clone. This chain connects TRBV18 to TRBJ1-6, with TRBD1 as a possible D gene (5 bases). V was clipped by 3 bases and J by 9 bases, with 15 bases between them. This CDR3 is built from 15 residues. Germline CDR1 is KGHSH and CDR2 is LQKENI. CDR3 sequence reads: CASSPVGIGGSPLHF. The CDR3 DNA is TGTGCCAGCTCACCGGTCGGGATCGGGGGTTCACCCCTCCACTTT.

The rearrangement joins TRBV5-1 to TRBJ1-3, with D unclear. Germline assignment: CDR1 SGHRS and CDR2 YFSETQ. CDR3 size: 13 residues. The V end lost 5 bases, the J end lost 2 bases, and 8 bases lay between the germline ends. The CDR3 spells CASRQDTGNTIYF. CDR3 nucleotide sequence: TGCGCCAGCAGGCAAGACACTGGAAACACCATATATTTT.

This chain connects TRBV19 to TRBJ1-6; 9 bases fit TRBD1. V lost 5 bases and J lost 7; bases outside the gene matches: 9. The germline gives CDR1 LNHDA, CDR2 SQIVND (reference sequence). The CDR3 consists of 16 residues. The CDR3 DNA reads TGTGCCAGTAGTCCACGACAGGGGGAAAGGAATTCACCCCTCCACTTT. Translating it yields CASSPRQGERNSPLHF.

Regarding this clone: In the same sample, other DNA sequences code for this CDR3. For the CDR3, the DNA is TGTGCCAGTAGTCCAGGACGGGGAAATTCACCCCTCCACTTT. Amino acid sequence: CASSPGRGNSPLHF. The chain recombines TRBV19 with TRBJ1-6; D call uncertain. Trimming stripped 5 bases from V and 7 bases from J, with 12 bases between. This CDR3 region has 14 residues. Per germline, CDR1 LNHDA and CDR2 SQIVND (reference sequence).

The rearrangement joins TRBV28 to TRBJ2-6; 7 nucleotides agree with TRBD1. CDR1 and CDR2 from the germline V gene are MDHEN and SYDVKM. V lost 4 bases and J lost 8; bases outside the gene matches: 17. The length of the CDR3 is 18 residues. The CDR3 coding sequence is TGTGCCAGCAGTTCGAGGACAGGACCCTTACACCATCCCAACGTCCTGACTTTC. The encoded protein is CASSSRTGPLHHPNVLTF.

This rearrangement joins TRBV5-1 to TRBJ2-1, with D maybe TRBD2 (5 bases). V gave up 0 bases and J gave up 0 bases, with 10 bases separating them. Germline V gives CDR1 SGHRS, CDR2 YFSETQ. CDR3 length equals 16 residues. CDR3 sequence: CASSLAFGSSYNEQFF. In DNA, the CDR3 is TGCGCCAGCAGCTTGGCATTTGGGAGCTCCTACAATGAGCAGTTCTTC.

This chain connects TRBV11-3 to TRBJ2-1; the match to TRBD2 covers 8 bases. The CDR3 covers 17 residues. V was pared by 1 base and J by 5 bases, with 10 bases of the junction left unmatched. The germline gives CDR1 SGHNT, CDR2 YENEEA. The chain's CDR3 is CASSLGTGGSSDNEQFF. The CDR3 DNA sequence: TGTGCCAGCAGCTTAGGGACGGGGGGGAGTTCTGACAATGAGCAGTTCTTC.

This clone appeared a few times. The chain joins TRBV4-1 to TRBJ1-2; a weak D match, TRBD1 (5 bases). V was trimmed by 1 base and J by 2 bases, leaving 5 bases between them. The CDR3 runs 13 residues. CDR1 MGHRA and CDR2 YSYEKL come from the germline V gene. CDR3 sequence (DNA): TGCGCCAGCAGCCAAGCAGGGAACTATGGCTACACCTTC. This gives the protein CASSQAGNYGYTF.

This rearrangement joins TRBV5-6 to TRBJ1-1; tentatively, D is TRBD1 (5 bases). The CDR3 consists of 15 residues. Trimming removed 4 bases at V and 4 bases at J, with 17 bases between. Germline-derived CDR1 and CDR2 are SGHDT and YYEEEE. CDR3 sequence (DNA): TGTGCCAGCAGCCCGGGGCCCCGCGGGGGCACTGAAGCTTTCTTT. Amino acids: CASSPGPRGGTEAFF.

The chain's CDR3 is CASSLSMRDYGYTF. CDR3 nucleotide sequence: TGCGCCAGCAGCTTAAGCATGCGTGACTATGGCTACACCTTC. The chain joins TRBV5-1 to TRBJ1-2; the D is unclear. CDR3 size: 14 residues. Trimming removed 2 bases at V and 3 bases at J, with 11 bases between. Germline assignment: CDR1 SGHRS and CDR2 YFSETQ.

The chain employs TRBV27 and TRBJ2-5, with 7 bases lining up with TRBD1. The CDR3 covers 16 residues. After removal of 0 bases from V and 5 bases from J, the junction contained 9 bases not matched to a gene. Germline-derived CDR1 and CDR2 are MNHEY and SMNVEV (reference sequence). In DNA form, the CDR3 reads TGTGCCAGCAGTTTATCCCCACAGGGGATCGGGGAGACCCAGTACTTC. This sequence encodes CASSLSPQGIGETQYF.

In its sample, this clone was seen a few times. The V and J genes are TRBV7-2 and TRBJ1-5; TRBD1 matches 9 bases. Germline-derived CDR1 and CDR2 are SGHTA and FQGNSA. The CDR3 is made up of 14 amino acids. The junction had 3 bases not matched to a gene; V was cut back by 3 bases and J by 6 bases. CDR3 in amino acids: CASSFGTGSQPQHF. CDR3 coding DNA: TGTGCCAGCAGCTTCGGGACAGGGAGTCAGCCCCAGCATTTT.

V usage is TRBV7-7 and J usage is TRBJ2-1, with 8 positions matching TRBD2. CDR3 size: 14 residues. Per germline, CDR1 SSHAT and CDR2 FNYEAQ (reference sequence). The CDR3 nucleotides read TGTGCTAACAGCAAAGCGGGGGATTACAATGAGCAGTTCTTC. This sequence encodes CANSKAGDYNEQFF.

The V and J genes are TRBV11-2 and TRBJ1-2, with D tentatively TRBD1 (6 bases). CDR3 length: 13 amino acids. Germline assignment: CDR1 SGHAT and CDR2 FQNNGV. The V end lost 1 base, the J end lost 4 bases, and 7 bases lay between the germline ends. CDR3 nucleotide sequence: TGTGCCAGCAGCTTAGGACAGGTCTATGGCTACACCTTC. Protein sequence: CASSLGQVYGYTF.

The chain links TRBV19 to TRBJ1-5; 10 nucleotides agree with TRBD1. CDR3 length: 13 residues. V shed 11 bases, J shed 7 bases, and the junction held 8 bases outside the gene matches. Per germline, CDR1 LNHDA and CDR2 SQIVND (reference sequence). CDR3 sequence (DNA): TGTGCCGGTGGAGGGACAGGGGAGCAGCCCCAGCATTTT. Translation: CAGGGTGEQPQHF.

This sequence joins TRBV10-3 and TRBJ2-5; D is possibly TRBD1 (7 bases). This CDR3 has 15 amino acids. Trimming shortened V by 2 bases and J by 4 bases, and 14 bases separated the two germline ends. Germline V gene sequence: CDR1 ENHRY, CDR2 SYGVKD. CDR3 DNA: TGTGCCATCAGTGAGGCAGGGGGGCTCGGAGAGACCCAGTACTTC. Its protein product is CAISEAGGLGETQYF.

V is TRBV7-3 and J is TRBJ1-2; TRBD1 aligns across 10 bases. V shed 1 base, J shed 7 bases, and the junction held 6 bases outside the gene matches. The CDR3 is 15 residues long. The V gene's germline CDR1 is SGHTA and CDR2 FQGTGA. The CDR3 sequence: CASSLIGTGDPGYTF. CDR3 DNA sequence: TGTGCCAGCAGCTTAATAGGGACAGGGGACCCTGGCTACACCTTC.

This clone was observed a few times. The chain recombines TRBV4-3 with TRBJ2-7; 8 positions agree with TRBD2. This CDR3 region has 15 residues. Trimming cost V 1 base and J 2 bases; bases outside gene matches: 4. Germline CDR1 reads LGHNA; CDR2 reads YSLEER. For the CDR3, the DNA is TGCGCCAGCAGCCAAGGAAGCGGGGGCCCCTACGAGCAGTACTTC. Translating gives CASSQGSGGPYEQYF.

The rearrangement uses TRBV2 and TRBJ1-2; 11 positions match TRBD1. Unmatched junction bases numbered 7, after V lost 6 bases and J lost 7 bases. The germline V gene has CDR1 SNHLY and CDR2 FYNNEI. CDR3 length equals 14 residues. CDR3: CASSRDRGVSGYTF. The CDR3 DNA reads as TGTGCCAGCAGCCGGGACAGGGGGGTCAGTGGCTACACCTTC.